Included here is one T cell receptor beta chain sequence, with context. Its antigen is not known. This sample stems from a study of blood T cells in healthy people across ages. Whole-study findings and limits: Getting older went along with TCR beta diversity per million T cells dropping roughly linearly. Long-lived donors had more naive CD4+ cells and higher diversity than aged donors.

Then a second PCR, running roughly 7 to 11 cycles, was carried out with a sample-barcoded 5' primer and a J-beta primer mix. Unique molecular identifiers of 12 random nucleotides labeled each cDNA. MiXCR, run by TCRdb on the 5' RACE reads, gives a single entry per CDR3 protein. The sample comprises 700,000 or so distinct CDR3 sequences, about a fifth of which are singletons, and 22% rests with the top ten. The ends lost 3 bases at V and 5 bases at J; junction bases unmatched: 4. The CDR3 has 15 amino acids. Donors each provided about 10 milliliters of peripheral blood. This rearrangement joins TRBV12-3 or TRBV12-4 to TRBJ2-3, with 11 nucleotides matching TRBD2. The sequencing sample was made of blood. This clonotype was sampled from a man between 65 and 80 years old in good health. Written as DNA, the CDR3 is TGTGCCAGCAGTTTGACTAGCGGGGTTGGAGATACGCAGTATTTT. Its translation is CASSLTSGVGDTQYF.